The 29 T cell receptor beta chains given below trace back to one sample, sequenced in a study of cytomegalovirus exposure and HLA in healthy donors. The PCR made use of 60 Vbeta and 13 Jbeta primers. Some clones are missing from TCRdb's copy, which holds only in-frame ones; the method was immunoSEQ multiplex PCR. The sample lists 120,000 to 150,000 clones, more than 60% occurring once. The sequenced sample was PBMCs. The receptors were gathered from a man in his forties in good health and CMV-seropositive.

This clone was recorded a few times. The CDR3 loop reads CASSLARRSEAFF. For the CDR3, the DNA is TGTGCCAGCAGCTTGGCCAGGAGGTCTGAAGCTTTCTTT. The chain recombines TRBV5-5 with TRBJ1-1; no reliable D call. V was pared by 0 bases and J by 6 bases, with 9 bases between. The CDR3 is 13 amino acids. Germline CDR1 reads SGHKS; CDR2 reads YYEKEE (reference sequence).

The V gene is TRBV28, the J gene TRBJ2-3, with 7 bases fitting TRBD2. The CDR3 loop spans 18 amino acids. Germline CDR1 MDHEN, CDR2 SYDVKM. Trimming cost V 3 bases and J 4 bases; bases outside gene matches: 16. CDR3 region: CASSFALPRRETPDTQYF. CDR3 DNA sequence: TGTGCCAGCAGTTTTGCCTTGCCGAGGCGGGAGACCCCAGATACGCAGTATTTT.

The chain uses TRBV5-4 and TRBJ2-2; D is perhaps TRBD1 (5 bases). The CDR3 has 15 amino acids. V was cut by 2 bases and J by 1 base, with 9 bases left in between. Germline V lookup: CDR1 SGHNT, CDR2 YYREEE (reference sequence). CDR3 amino acids: CASSFDSMNTGELFF. CDR3 nucleotides: TGTGCCAGCAGCTTCGACAGTATGAACACCGGGGAGCTGTTTTTT.

Concerning this clone: Distinct nucleotide sequences in the sample also encode this CDR3. The rearrangement joins TRBV6-1 to TRBJ1-1; 10 nucleotides align to TRBD1. The germline gives CDR1 MNHNS, CDR2 SASEGT. This CDR3 is 19 amino acids long. With V trimmed by 3 bases and J by 10 bases, 23 bases remained unmatched. The CDR3 sequence is CASSDTFPARQGAPRVAFF. The DNA of the CDR3 is TGTGCCAGCAGTGACACCTTCCCAGCGCGACAGGGGGCGCCGCGTGTAGCTTTCTTT.

Worth noting for this clone: The germline gene is not matched at one end of the junction; a read error may be the cause. The V gene is TRBV5-1, the J gene TRBJ2-7, with D possibly matching TRBD2 (5 bases). The CDR3 is made up of 16 amino acids. The germline CDR1 and CDR2 sequences are SGHRS and YFSETQ. The DNA of the CDR3 is TGCGCCAGCAGCTTGGATGTGGGAGCGCAATCCTCCGAGCAGTACTTC. Translating it yields CASSLDVGAQSSEQYF.

The chain is built from TRBV13 and TRBJ2-2, with TRBD1 matching over 9 bases. Germline V gene data show CDR1 as PRHDT and CDR2 as FYEKMQ (reference sequence). The CDR3 is made up of 18 amino acids. J was trimmed by 4 bases and V by 4 bases; bases with no gene match: 13. CDR3 sequence (DNA): TGTGCCAGCAGCTCACAAACAGGGGGCCCAAGGCTCACCGGGGAGCTGTTTTTT. Residues: CASSSQTGGPRLTGELFF. Using reference TRBV13 and TRBJ2-2 for the parts outside the CDR3, the full variable domain is AAGVIQSPRHLIKEKRETATLKCYPIPRHDTVYWYQQGPGQDPQFLISFYEKMQSDKGSIPDRFSAQQFSDYHSELNMSSLELGDSALYFCASSSQTGGPRLTGELFFGEGSRLTVL.

V usage is TRBV27 and J usage is TRBJ2-5, with 8 bases fitting TRBD1. CDR3 length equals 15 residues. Germline CDR1 is MNHEY and CDR2 is SMNVEV (reference sequence). After removal of 0 bases from V and 4 bases from J, the junction contained 4 bases not matched to a gene. The CDR3 DNA follows: TGTGCCAGCAGTTTATCGAGGGGACAGGCAGAGACCCAGTACTTC. It is translated as CASSLSRGQAETQYF.

This clone was seen just once. The CDR3 DNA follows: TGTGCCAGTAGTATTAAGCATTCAGATACGCAGTATTTT. It specifies CASSIKHSDTQYF. The genes are TRBV19 and TRBJ2-3; D unresolved. V lost 3 bases to trimming and J lost 4 bases, with 8 bases between them. The CDR3 is 13 amino acids. Germline-derived CDR1 and CDR2 are LNHDA and SQIVND (reference sequence).

This clone was seen more than once but under ten times. The rearrangement joins TRBV5-1 to TRBJ2-1, with D uncertain. CDR3 length equals 15 residues. CDR1 SGHRS and CDR2 YFSETQ come from the germline V gene. Between the trimmed V and J ends, which lost 5 bases and 0 bases, there was a span of 12 bases. The DNA for the CDR3 is TGCGCCAGCAGTGAGTTTCCATCCTCCTACAATGAGCAGTTCTTC. It translates to CASSEFPSSYNEQFF.

This clone turned up a few times. The J gene is TRBJ2-7, the V gene TRBV7-2, with TRBD1 as a possible D gene (6 bases). The CDR3 contains 18 residues. Germline V lookup: CDR1 SGHTA, CDR2 FQGNSA. V was pared by 3 bases and J by 3 bases, with 24 bases between. CDR3 region: CASSFLGFGDTSNYEQYF. The CDR3 nucleotides read TGTGCCAGCAGCTTTCTCGGTTTTGGGGACACCTCTAACTACGAGCAGTACTTC. Variable domain in full (rest from reference TRBV7-2 and TRBJ2-7): GAGVSQSPSNKVTEKGKDVELRCDPISGHTALYWYRQSLGQGLEFLIYFQGNSAPDKSGLPSDRFSAERTGGSVSTLTIQRTQQEDSAVYLCASSFLGFGDTSNYEQYFGPGTRLTVT.

This chain links TRBV10-2 with TRBJ2-5; 10 nucleotides match TRBD2. V lost 6 bases, J lost 3 bases, and 13 bases stayed unmatched. Per the germline V gene, CDR1 is WSHSY and CDR2 is SAAADI. The CDR3 is 17 amino acids. As DNA, the CDR3 is TGCGCCAGCAGAGCCCACCCCGGGACTAGCGAGGAAGAGACCCAGTACTTC. Translating it yields CASRAHPGTSEEETQYF.

The V call is TRBV7-9, the J call TRBJ2-5, with 7 positions matching TRBD1. The J call may be in error: the DNA end matches TRBJ2-7 better. The CDR3 sequence is 12 residues long. In germline, CDR1 is SEHNR, CDR2 FQNEAQ (reference sequence). The CDR3 nucleotides are TGTGCCAGCAGCTTCACAGGGGACGAGCAGTACTTC. This translates into CASSFTGDEQYF.

The chain employs TRBV6-6 and TRBJ1-1; TRBD1 is a possible D gene (6 bases). V was trimmed by 2 bases and J by 6 bases, leaving 13 bases between them. CDR3 length equals 14 residues. The germline V gene encodes CDR1 MNHNY and CDR2 SVGAGI (reference sequence). CDR3 amino acids: CASSYPQGNAEAFF. The DNA for the CDR3 is TGTGCCAGCAGTTACCCTCAGGGGAATGCTGAAGCTTTCTTT.

The rearrangement joins TRBV28 to TRBJ2-7; 7 bases map to TRBD2. CDR1 MDHEN and CDR2 SYDVKM come from the germline V gene. The CDR3 consists of 15 residues. V was clipped by 3 bases and J by 1 base; unmatched bases: 6. CDR3 sequence: CASSFRAGVSYEQYF. The CDR3 DNA follows: TGTGCCAGCAGTTTTCGGGCGGGAGTATCCTACGAGCAGTACTTC.

The chain combines TRBV7-9 with TRBJ1-1; D remains ambiguous. The CDR3 contains 13 residues. Trimming shortened V by 3 bases and J by 6 bases, and 11 bases separated the two germline ends. Germline CDR1 is SEHNR and CDR2 is FQNEAQ (reference sequence). The CDR3: CASSLFEPAEAFF. The CDR3 DNA reads TGTGCCAGCAGCTTGTTTGAGCCCGCTGAAGCTTTCTTT.

The CDR3: CASSLTRSYEQYF. The CDR3 DNA follows: TGTGCCAGCAGCCTGACACGCTCCTACGAGCAGTACTTC. The genes are TRBV14 and TRBJ2-7; D is uncertain. Looked up from germline, CDR1 is SGHDN and CDR2 is FVKESK. The CDR3 sequence is 13 residues long. Deletions cut 4 bases from V and 0 bases from J, with 7 bases between.

This clone was counted between two and nine times. V and J are TRBV6-1 and TRBJ2-2; no firm D call. Between the trimmed V and J ends, which lost 7 bases and 5 bases, there was a span of 14 bases. The CDR3 extends over 14 amino acids. Germline-derived CDR1 and CDR2 are MNHNS and SASEGT. CDR3 sequence: CASMRQKSTGELFF. DNA for the CDR3: TGTGCCAGCATGCGGCAAAAAAGTACCGGGGAGCTGTTTTTT.

This chain uses TRBV7-3 with TRBJ2-2; TRBD2 matches 7 bases. CDR3 length: 14 residues. The V and J ends lost 2 bases and 6 bases, in that order; junction bases with no gene match: 3. CDR1 and CDR2 from the germline V gene are SGHTA and FQGTGA. The CDR3 spells CASSLAAGPGELFF. The CDR3 DNA is TGTGCCAGCAGCTTAGCAGCGGGACCCGGGGAGCTGTTTTTT.

J is TRBJ2-5 and V is TRBV29-1; D uncertain. Trimming shortened V by 4 bases and J by 4 bases, and 10 bases separated the two germline ends. Germline CDR1 SQVTM, CDR2 ANQGSEA. The CDR3 is 12 amino acids. The CDR3 protein is CSVGTLRETQYF. The CDR3 nucleotides read TGCAGCGTTGGTACTTTACGAGAGACCCAGTACTTC.

V usage is TRBV11-3 and J usage is TRBJ2-1; possible D gene TRBD1, 6 bases. In germline, CDR1 is SGHNT, CDR2 YENEEA. V lost 5 bases and J lost 4, with 12 bases in between. The CDR3 covers 14 residues. CDR3 residues: CASSLRGAYNEQFF. CDR3 bases: TGTGCCAGCAGCCTCAGGGGCGCTTACAATGAGCAGTTCTTC.

The chain uses TRBV27 and TRBJ1-2, with D possibly matching TRBD1 (6 bases). This CDR3 has 14 amino acids. Trimming removed 5 bases at V and 4 bases at J, with 14 bases between. The germline CDR1 and CDR2 sequences are MNHEY and SMNVEV (reference sequence). The CDR3 nucleotides are TGTGCCAGCAGTCCCGACAGGTTCCCCTATGGCTACACCTTC. It encodes CASSPDRFPYGYTF.

The chain combines TRBV2 with TRBJ2-1; D possibly corresponds to TRBD2 (6 bases). V was shortened by 6 bases and J by 9 bases, with 15 bases between the two germline ends. CDR3 size: 13 residues. CDR1 and CDR2 from the germline V gene are SNHLY and FYNNEI. The CDR3 protein is CASSPEVAVEQFF. The DNA for the CDR3 is TGTGCCAGCAGCCCCGAGGTAGCGGTTGAGCAGTTCTTC.

The chain employs TRBV15 and TRBJ2-3, with 7 bases that match TRBD2. With V trimmed by 1 base and J by 4 bases, 8 bases remained unmatched. The CDR3 loop spans 16 amino acids. Germline V gives CDR1 LNHNV, CDR2 YYDKDF (reference sequence). This chain's CDR3 is CATSRVRGRAPDTQYF. Written as DNA, the CDR3 is TGTGCCACCAGCAGAGTACGAGGGAGGGCCCCAGATACGCAGTATTTT.

The chain combines TRBV19 with TRBJ2-2, with TRBD1 as a possible D gene (7 bases). The CDR3 is made up of 15 amino acids. V gave up 3 bases and J gave up 6 bases, with 14 bases separating them. Per the germline V gene, CDR1 is LNHDA and CDR2 is SQIVND (reference sequence). The CDR3 is CASSIPQGGSGELFF. CDR3 nucleotide sequence: TGTGCCAGTAGTATCCCCCAGGGGGGATCCGGGGAGCTGTTTTTT.

The chain links TRBV6-4 to TRBJ1-6, with D possibly being TRBD1 (6 bases). Germline assignment: CDR1 MRHNA and CDR2 SNTAGT. With 7 bases removed from V and 0 bases from J, the gap between germline ends came to 22 bases. The CDR3 is 19 residues long. The chain's CDR3 is CASTWGGTYLSSYNSPLHF. The CDR3, as DNA: TGTGCCAGCACGTGGGGGGGGACATACCTGAGCTCCTATAATTCACCCCTCCACTTT.

The V gene is TRBV5-4, the J gene TRBJ2-3; 10 nucleotides match TRBD2. Unmatched junction bases numbered 6, after V lost 6 bases and J lost 2 bases. The CDR3 sequence is 15 residues long. The germline CDR1 and CDR2 sequences are SGHNT and YYREEE (reference sequence). The CDR3 DNA follows: TGTGCCAGCAACTCCGGGACTAGCGACACAGATACGCAGTATTTT. This translates into CASNSGTSDTDTQYF.

The chain uses TRBV28 and TRBJ2-5, with D perhaps TRBD1 (5 bases). This CDR3 contains 14 residues. CDR1 and CDR2 (germline): MDHEN, SYDVKM. Trimming left V 5 bases short and J 4 bases short, with 14 bases between. The CDR3 is CASSILQVPETQYF. The CDR3 DNA is TGTGCCAGCAGTATACTACAGGTCCCAGAGACCCAGTACTTC.

The genes are TRBV7-2 and TRBJ2-7; D is uncertain. The CDR3 contains 13 residues. V was clipped by 5 bases and J by 7 bases, with 15 bases between them. The germline CDR1 and CDR2 sequences are SGHTA and FQGNSA. CDR3 coding DNA: TGTGCCAGCAGCCTGGTCATGAGCCAAGAGCAGTACTTC. This gives the protein CASSLVMSQEQYF.

This clone was found once. V is TRBV14 and J is TRBJ2-1; TRBD2 aligns across 10 bases. The ends lost 4 bases at V and 5 bases at J; junction bases unmatched: 5. Germline V gene lookup returns CDR1 SGHDN and CDR2 FVKESK. The CDR3 has 15 residues. The CDR3 sequence: CASSPISGRNNEQFF. The DNA of the CDR3 is TGTGCCAGCAGCCCTATTAGCGGGAGGAACAATGAGCAGTTCTTC.